This TCR beta chain was observed in a study of early T cells in non-severe SARS-CoV-2 infection. Study at large: Bulk RNA taken from unsorted whole blood was sequenced, leaving chains unpaired.

Remarks on this clonotype: Its antigen is unidentified.

Trimming cost V 0 bases and J 3 bases, with 10 bases left between them. CDR1 and CDR2 (germline): SGHKS, YYEKEE (reference sequence). This CDR3 is built from 15 residues. Findings of the study overall: Using VDJdb, the matching emphasized anti-spike CD8 responses while missing private and CD4 specificities.

Separate cDNA molecules each had unique molecular identifiers attached to them. MiXCR, applied by TCRdb to the 5' RACE reads, yields one record per CDR3 protein. The table shows nearly 110,000 distinct CDR3 sequences, with more than 9.5% occurring only once. The receptor comes from an adult who was a healthcare worker with PCR-confirmed SARS-CoV-2 infection or an uninfected control (not recorded which). The specimen sequenced was whole blood. The V call is TRBV5-5, the J call TRBJ1-5; D ambiguous. CDR3 protein: CASSLEGSPNQPQHF. Written as DNA, the CDR3 is TGTGCCAGCAGCTTGGAAGGGTCCCCCAATCAGCCCCAGCATTTT.